This T cell receptor (beta chain) came from a study of T cell responses to AZD1222 COVID-19 vaccine. Study-wide findings and caveats: With two AZD1222 doses given, Spike-specific TCR breadth and depth both rose. Vaccine-associated CD4 TCRs ranged over spike, dominating at 160-218 and 743-854. Clonal diversity was possibly underestimated, and the donors were mostly white British, with more females.

The V end lost 2 bases, the J end lost 7 bases, and 11 bases lay between the germline ends. Germline CDR1 reads MNHNY; CDR2 reads SVGAGI (reference sequence). This CDR3 region has 13 residues. Remarks on this clone: Its antigen is unidentified.

The data were produced by immunoSEQ multiplex PCR, yet TCRdb's version contains in-frame clones alone and is incomplete. The table lists about 110,000 clones, approximately 92% of them singletons. This chain connects TRBV6-6 to TRBJ2-5, with unresolved D. The sequence was obtained from an adult in good health. The material was peripheral blood, obtained on day 0 of AZD1222 vaccination. This CDR3 is CASSYPNEGTQYF. As DNA, the CDR3 is TGTGCCAGCAGTTACCCCAACGAAGGGACCCAGTACTTC.